Below, 21 T cell receptor beta chains from the same sample are listed, as sequenced in a study of T cells in Graves' hyperthyroidism and ophthalmopathy. TCR beta CDR3 region amplification was performed from RNA transcripts. The TCR CDR3 was amplified in a first-round RT-PCR using the HTBI primer set. One entry per CDR3 protein, called by TCRdb with MiXCR from the multiplex PCR reads. The sample includes 500,000 to 750,000 distinct CDR3 sequences, under 60% seen only once; the top ten take around 8%. Sequenced material: peripheral blood or thyroid tissue (not recorded which). These TCRs come from a woman aged 18 to 35 with Graves' hyperthyroidism.

The rearrangement uses TRBV12-3 or TRBV12-4 and TRBJ1-2; 12 bases align to TRBD1. Trimming took 3 bases from V and 8 from J; bases not matched to a gene: 4. There are 14 residues in the CDR3. The CDR3 is CASSLGQGAVGYTF. The CDR3 nucleotides are TGTGCCAGCAGTTTGGGACAGGGGGCGGTCGGCTACACCTTC.

To note about this clonotype: One end of the junction varies from germline; a read error may be responsible. This rearrangement joins TRBV7-2 to TRBJ2-2; 9 bases align to TRBD1. Germline assignment: CDR1 SGHTA and CDR2 FQGNSA. The CDR3 is 16 amino acids. Here the CDR3 reads CAGSQDGTGYTGELFF. CDR3 nucleotides: TGCGCCGGCAGCCAAGACGGGACAGGGTACACCGGGGAGCTGTTTTTT.

The rearrangement uses TRBV7-2 and TRBJ1-4; 7 bases line up with TRBD1. J was trimmed by 6 bases and V by 3 bases; bases with no gene match: 4. This CDR3 is 14 amino acids long. Germline CDR1 SGHTA, CDR2 FQGNSA. CDR3 in DNA: TGTGCCAGCAGCTTTTCAGGACAGGATGAAAAACTGTTTTTT. This encodes CASSFSGQDEKLFF.

This clonotype was seen repeatedly, ten times or more. The chain couples TRBV10-3 to TRBJ2-7, with TRBD2 matching over 8 bases. Unmatched junction bases numbered 6, after V lost 2 bases and J lost 0 bases. This CDR3 spans 16 amino acids. Germline V gene lookup returns CDR1 ENHRY and CDR2 SYGVKD. Here the CDR3 reads CAISEGLAGTSYEQYF. CDR3 nucleotides: TGTGCCATCAGTGAGGGACTAGCCGGGACCTCCTACGAGCAGTACTTC.

In this sample, this clonotype turned up many times. CDR3 nucleotides: TGTGCCAGCAGCAACATGTTAGGGGGGGAAGAGACCCAGTACTTC. Protein sequence: CASSNMLGGEETQYF. This chain links TRBV7-2 with TRBJ2-5; a weak D match, TRBD2 (7 bases). The CDR3 is 15 amino acids. Between the trimmed V and J ends, which lost 5 bases and 3 bases, there was a span of 16 bases. Germline CDR1 reads SGHTA; CDR2 reads FQGNSA.

This clonotype came up many times. The genes are TRBV2 and TRBJ1-6; D is unclear. This CDR3 comprises 14 residues. Trimming took off 1 base at V and 4 bases at J, with 5 bases between the two ends. Germline values: CDR1 SNHLY, CDR2 FYNNEI. As DNA, the CDR3 is TGTGCCAGCAGTGAAGAAGCTTATAATTCACCCCTCCACTTT. Protein sequence: CASSEEAYNSPLHF.

This clonotype was counted many times. The chain's CDR3 is CASSITGTGHGYTF. In nucleotides, the CDR3 is TGTGCCAGTAGTATTACCGGGACAGGGCATGGCTACACCTTC. This sequence joins TRBV19 and TRBJ1-2; 9 nucleotides align to TRBD1. CDR3 size: 14 residues. The germline V gene has CDR1 LNHDA and CDR2 SQIVND (reference sequence). V lost 3 bases and J lost 6; bases outside the gene matches: 5.

The chain recombines TRBV2 with TRBJ1-6; possible D gene TRBD1, 6 bases. Trimming removed 5 bases from V and 10 bases from J, with 15 bases in between. Germline V gene lookup returns CDR1 SNHLY and CDR2 FYNNEI. The CDR3 has 14 residues. Here the CDR3 DNA reads TGTGCCAGCAGTTCCCCCGGGGGCGGCTCACCCCTCCACTTT. Translated, it gives CASSSPGGGSPLHF. The variable domain in full, completed from reference TRBV2 and TRBJ1-6, reads EPEVTQTPSHQVTQMGQEVILRCVPISNHLYFYWYRQILGQKVEFLVSFYNNEISEKSEIFDDQFSVERPDGSNFTLKIRSTKLEDSAMYFCASSSPGGGSPLHFGNGTRLTVT.

Comments on this clonotype: This may arise from a read error, as a much more abundant clone is one base away. This chain uses TRBV7-9 with TRBJ1-5; D gene uncertain. The CDR3 runs 15 residues. Trimming pared 5 bases from V and 4 bases from J, leaving 15 bases between. Germline V gene lookup returns CDR1 SEHNR and CDR2 FQNEAQ (reference sequence). CDR3 DNA: TGTGCCAGCAGCCCTGGGATAGGGCGGAATCAGCCCCAGCATTTT. Its protein is CASSPGIGRNQPQHF.

This clonotype was seen ten or more times. The gene calls are TRBV6-5 and TRBJ2-7, with TRBD2 identical over 7 bases. With V trimmed by 6 bases and J by 4 bases, 9 bases remained unmatched. This CDR3 region has 14 residues. From germline, CDR1 is MNHEY and CDR2 SVGAGI. The CDR3 region is CASSDNREEYEQYF. The CDR3 DNA reads as TGTGCCAGCAGCGACAACCGGGAGGAATACGAGCAGTACTTC.

This clonotype was detected a few times. The V gene is TRBV29-1, the J gene TRBJ1-2; D unclear. Trimming took off 8 bases at V and 2 bases at J, with 12 bases between the two ends. The CDR3 runs 12 residues. Germline assignment: CDR1 SQVTM and CDR2 ANQGSEA. The CDR3 bases are TGCAGCAGTTTTGGGCCGAACTATGGCTACACCTTC. It encodes CSSFGPNYGYTF.

A word on this clonotype: The junction departs from germline at one end; a sequencing error may be responsible. J is TRBJ2-2 and V is TRBV7-3, with a weak D call TRBD2 (6 bases). Germline-derived CDR1 and CDR2 are SGHTA and FQGTGA. The CDR3 loop spans 18 amino acids. CDR3 DNA: TGCGCCAGCAGCCAACCTCGAGGGGCGGGATTGAACACCGGGGAGCTGTTTTTT. It is translated as CASSQPRGAGLNTGELFF.

The chain joins TRBV6-1 to TRBJ2-3; 7 bases line up with TRBD1. Germline CDR1 and CDR2: MNHNS and SASEGT. The CDR3 extends over 13 amino acids. Trimming removed 6 bases from V and 4 bases from J; junction bases left unmatched: 4. The CDR3 protein is CASRRQGPDTQYF. The CDR3 DNA follows: TGTGCCAGCAGAAGACAGGGCCCAGATACGCAGTATTTT.

This clonotype has ten or more counts. The CDR3: CASSLRQGAHEQYF. The CDR3 DNA sequence: TGTGCCAGCAGTTTAAGACAGGGGGCCCACGAGCAGTACTTC. The rearrangement joins TRBV12-3 or TRBV12-4 to TRBJ2-7; TRBD1 matches 10 bases. The CDR3 totals 14 residues. V trimming: 2 bases; J trimming: 5 bases; junction bases outside the gene matches: 3.

The sample holds many counts of this clonotype. The chain links TRBV20-1 to TRBJ2-5; maybe TRBD2 (6 bases). The CDR3 sequence is 13 residues long. Trimming took off 2 bases at V and 7 bases at J, with 14 bases between the two ends. CDR1 DFQATT and CDR2 SNEGSKA come from the germline V gene (reference sequence). CDR3 amino acids: CSARPREVVTQYF. In nucleotides, the CDR3 is TGCAGTGCTAGACCCAGGGAGGTGGTGACCCAGTACTTC.

The chain has TRBV20-1 and TRBJ2-4; 8 bases are a match to TRBD2. Trimming removed 4 bases from V and 7 bases from J; junction bases left unmatched: 9. The CDR3 totals 14 residues. Germline CDR1 is DFQATT and CDR2 is SNEGSKA (reference sequence). CDR3 sequence: CSANRAGELNIQYF. The DNA for the CDR3 is TGCAGTGCTAATCGAGCGGGAGAGCTGAACATTCAGTACTTC.

This clonotype has at least ten counts. This chain uses TRBV4-1 with TRBJ2-7; 11 positions agree with TRBD2. The length of the CDR3 is 15 residues. Looked up from germline, CDR1 is MGHRA and CDR2 is YSYEKL. Losses at the gene ends were 3 bases for V and 2 bases for J; bases not matched to a gene: 3. The CDR3 spells CASSHGTSGAYEQYF. The CDR3 DNA reads as TGCGCCAGCAGCCATGGGACTAGCGGCGCCTACGAGCAGTACTTC.

This clonotype was seen only once. A much larger clone lies one base from this, so it may be a read error. The chain combines TRBV24-1 with TRBJ2-5; 14 bases fit TRBD2. Per germline, CDR1 KGHDR and CDR2 SFDVKD. The CDR3 is 14 amino acids. CDR3 DNA: TGTGCCAGCGGGGGGACTAGCGGGAGAGAGACCCGGTACTTC. Translated: CASGGTSGRETRYF.

This chain joins TRBV10-3 and TRBJ1-6; D remains ambiguous. Germline V gene data show CDR1 as ENHRY and CDR2 as SYGVKD. The CDR3 loop spans 11 amino acids. V was clipped by 0 bases and J by 11 bases, with 2 bases between them. CDR3 sequence reads: CAISESTPLHF. DNA of the CDR3: TGTGCCATCAGTGAGTCGACACCCCTCCACTTT.

This clonotype was detected a few times. This chain connects TRBV10-3 to TRBJ2-1, with TRBD2 matching 14 bases. CDR3 size: 15 residues. V trimming: 8 bases; J trimming: 5 bases; junction bases outside the gene matches: 5. Germline CDR1 reads ENHRY; CDR2 reads SYGVKD. The CDR3 reads CAIQWGLAGDNEQFF. The DNA for the CDR3 is TGTGCCATCCAGTGGGGACTAGCGGGGGACAATGAGCAGTTCTTC.

In its sample, this clonotype was seen many times. The rearrangement uses TRBV4-3 and TRBJ2-7; possible D gene TRBD1, 5 bases. From germline, CDR1 is LGHNA and CDR2 YSLEER. The CDR3 consists of 15 residues. Trimming stripped 0 bases from V and 0 bases from J, with 9 bases between. The chain's CDR3 is CASSQEAGSSYEQYF. CDR3 DNA sequence: TGCGCCAGCAGCCAAGAGGCAGGGTCCTCCTACGAGCAGTACTTC.